This T cell receptor (beta chain) comes out of a study of blood T cell repertoires in COVID-19 (dated by TCRdb to 2020 to 2022). Context from the whole study: The collaborator samples originated in the United States, Italy and Spain and spanned the acute and convalescent phases of COVID-19. The prospective study material was composed of cDNA or gDNA derived from T cells, B-cell-depleted T cells, or PBMCs. The dataset comprised deeply sampled blood TCRbeta repertoires from subjects exposed to, actively infected with, or recovered from COVID-19. The repertoires were released in a freely available public database intended as a resource for research on the immune response to SARS-CoV-2. Samples were obtained from the ongoing ImmuneRACE study (first 160 participants) and from 1,254 subjects provided by 6 global collaborators. Nearly every sample came with metadata listing a de-identified subject ID, COVID-19 status, age in years and sex. Where available, HLA class I and class II types were obtained from metadata supplied by the sample provider rather than from assay-based typing. What the research found in general, with its limitations: The amount of clinical and demographic metadata varied by source and participant and was provided uncurated.

About this clone: The antigen it recognizes is unknown. Base-call qualities are not available, and no considerably larger clone is one nucleotide away.

Including cysteine and phenylalanine, the CDR3 has 11 amino acids. Here the CDR3 DNA is all that survives: 33 bases in frame from base 1. Based on the germline V gene (reference sequence), the CDR1 and CDR2 sequences are SGHAT and FQDESV. V loses 1 base at its end and J loses 11 bases; junction bases beyond the gene matches: 1. TCRbeta CDR3 regions were amplified from genomic DNA using the immunoSEQ Assay, a bias-controlled multiplex PCR. Under the source paper's analysis protocol: The number of nucleated cells in each sample was estimated from the amplification of reference gene primers within the assay. To quantify the absolute abundance of each unique TCRbeta CDR3 rearrangement, sequence reads were collapsed and filtered. For each sample, productive Simpson clonality was calculated as the square root of Simpson's diversity index over productive rearrangements. Not all clones reach the TCRdb copy of this immuneACCESS table, which keeps in-frame sequences only. Checked studies attribute under half of the gap to unresolved V genes and leave the rest unexplained. V and J calls plus clone size are reproduced from that table; the DNA served to infer D and trimming. The sample records roughly 190,000 clones, 82% of which are singletons. Around 8% of the sample lies in the top ten.

One collaborating source in Seattle enrolled patients while the patients were actively infected and followed the patients over time throughout the course of disease. Each collaborating institution followed its own protocols to collect whole blood in K2EDTA tubes. Collaborator samples were shipped for TCRbeta analysis as frozen whole blood, isolated PBMCs, or DNA extracted from either sample type. This sequence uses TRBV11-1 and TRBJ1-1; 7 bases in the junction line up with TRBD1. Sequenced: peripheral blood. This TCR was recovered from a woman aged 60 to 75 with COVID-19, enrolled during active disease. The nucleotide sequence is given as TGTGCCAGCAGCTTAGGACAGGGCGCTTTCTTT. The translation is CASSLGQGAFF.